This T cell receptor beta chain was profiled in a study of T cell clonotyping in hematopoietic cell transplantation. The trim removed 7 bases at V and 9 bases at J, leaving 6 bases unmatched. Germline V gives CDR1 SNHLY, CDR2 FYNNEI. The CDR3 has 14 amino acids. Clones were sequenced by immunoSEQ multiplex PCR, and TCRdb holds only the in-frame ones, with some missing. The sample has approximately 20,000 clones, around 80% seen once. This TCR came from a man in his 60s in good health. Some clones in this sample may be carry-over from other donors' samples. Sequencing was performed on peripheral blood mononuclear cells. This rearrangement joins TRBV2 to TRBJ1-6; 10 bases are a match to TRBD1. The CDR3 DNA reads as TGTGCCAGCAATCGGGACAGGGGAGGTTCACCCCTCCACTTT. Translation gives CASNRDRGGSPLHF.